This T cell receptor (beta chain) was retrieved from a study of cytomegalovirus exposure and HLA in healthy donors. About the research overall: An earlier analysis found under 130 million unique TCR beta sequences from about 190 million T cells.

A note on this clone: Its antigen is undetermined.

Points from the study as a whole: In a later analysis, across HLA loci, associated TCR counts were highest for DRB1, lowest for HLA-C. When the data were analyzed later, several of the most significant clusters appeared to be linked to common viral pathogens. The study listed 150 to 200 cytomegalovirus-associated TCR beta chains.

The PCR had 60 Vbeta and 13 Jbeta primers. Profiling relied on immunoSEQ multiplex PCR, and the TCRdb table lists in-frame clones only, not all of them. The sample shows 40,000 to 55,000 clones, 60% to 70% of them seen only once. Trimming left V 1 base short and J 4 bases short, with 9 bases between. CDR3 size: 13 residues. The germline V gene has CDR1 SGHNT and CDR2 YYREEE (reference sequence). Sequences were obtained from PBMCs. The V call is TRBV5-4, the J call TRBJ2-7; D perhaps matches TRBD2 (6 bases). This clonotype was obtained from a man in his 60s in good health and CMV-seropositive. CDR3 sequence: CASSLSSAYEQYF. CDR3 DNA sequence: TGTGCCAGCAGCTTGTCTAGCGCTTACGAGCAGTACTTC. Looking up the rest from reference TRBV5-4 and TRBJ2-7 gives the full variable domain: ETGVTQSPTHLIKTRGQQVTLRCSSQSGHNTVSWYQQALGQGPQFIFQYYREEENGRGNFPPRFSGLQFPNYSSELNVNALELDDSALYLCASSLSSAYEQYFGPGTRLTVT.